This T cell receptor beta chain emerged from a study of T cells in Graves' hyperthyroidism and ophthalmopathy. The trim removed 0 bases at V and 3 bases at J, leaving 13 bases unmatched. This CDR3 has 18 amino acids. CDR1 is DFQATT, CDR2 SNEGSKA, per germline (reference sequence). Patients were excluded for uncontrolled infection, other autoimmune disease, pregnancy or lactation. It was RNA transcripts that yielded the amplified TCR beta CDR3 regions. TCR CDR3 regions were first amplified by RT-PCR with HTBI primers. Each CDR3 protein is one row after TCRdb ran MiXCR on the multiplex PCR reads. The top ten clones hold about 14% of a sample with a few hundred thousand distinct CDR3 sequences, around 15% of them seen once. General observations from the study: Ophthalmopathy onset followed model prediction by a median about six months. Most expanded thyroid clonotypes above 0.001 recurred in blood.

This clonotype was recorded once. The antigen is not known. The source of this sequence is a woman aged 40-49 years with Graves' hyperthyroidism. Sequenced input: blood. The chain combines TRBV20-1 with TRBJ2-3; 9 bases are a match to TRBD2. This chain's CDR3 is CSARDGTSSTEGTDTQYF. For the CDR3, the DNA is TGCAGTGCTAGAGATGGGACTAGCTCAACGGAGGGAACAGATACGCAGTATTTT.